This T cell receptor (beta chain) is drawn from a study of cytomegalovirus exposure and HLA in healthy donors. The CDR3 covers 14 residues. CDR1 SEHNR and CDR2 FQNEAQ come from the germline V gene (reference sequence). V gave up 0 bases and J gave up 7 bases; unmatched junction bases: 1. Whole-study findings and limits: In a later analysis, across HLA loci, associated TCR counts were highest for DRB1, lowest for HLA-C. Accurate HLA-A and HLA-B prediction from TCR beta sequences was reported for most subjects. By a later analysis, the bulk of CMV-associated TCR beta chains appeared HLA-restricted.

The PCR ran on 60 Vbeta and 13 Jbeta primers. TCRdb's copy holds only in-frame clones and misses some; the assay was immunoSEQ multiplex PCR. The sample records 160,000 or so clones, around four fifths being singletons. Remarks on this clone: Its antigen is still unknown. The same CDR3 also results from other DNA sequences found in this sample.

The sample consisted of PBMCs. The rearrangement uses TRBV7-9 and TRBJ1-4, with TRBD1 identical over 8 bases. The receptor was derived from a man between 18 and 35 years old in good health and CMV-seropositive. CDR3 sequence reads: CASSLAQGGEKLFF. In nucleotides, the CDR3 is TGTGCCAGCAGCTTAGCACAGGGGGGTGAAAAACTGTTTTTT.